The rows below give T cell receptor beta chains drawn from one sample of a study of OX40 agonist ivuxolimab in advanced cancers. Some clones are missing from TCRdb's copy, which holds only in-frame ones; the method was immunoSEQ multiplex PCR. This sample has roughly 140,000 clones; under 95% occur once, and the top ten carry 0.3% to 0.35%. The sequencing used CD4+ or CD8+ T cells sorted from blood, collected in a trial of the OX40 agonist ivuxolimab. Receptors originate from an adult with an advanced solid tumor such as melanoma, head and neck, liver or kidney cancer. The CDR3 runs from the conserved cysteine through the conserved F or W. The D gene is left open where the match is weak. Clone size, where shown, is once, few, many, or a class for clones that have expanded.

cdr3_aa cdr3_nt v_call d_call clone_size j_call
CASSLVSGFLTGELFF TGTGCCAGCAGCTTAGTCTCGGGTTTCCTCACCGGGGAGCTGTTTTTT TRBV11-1 . . TRBJ2-2
CASSELAGAYNEQFF TGTGCCAGCAGCGAACTAGCGGGGGCTTACAATGAGCAGTTCTTC TRBV7-2 TRBD2 once TRBJ2-1
CASSTTGEAAPEAFF TGTGCCAGCAGCACGACAGGGGAGGCCGCGCCTGAAGCTTTCTTT TRBV7-2 TRBD1 . TRBJ1-1
CAWSGGLYTDTQYF TGTGCCTGGAGTGGGGGACTTTACACAGATACGCAGTATTTT TRBV30 . once TRBJ2-3
CASIEQEEQFF TGTGCCAGCATTGAACAGGAGGAGCAGTTCTTC TRBV2 . . TRBJ2-1
CASSSGQGQPQHF TGCGCCAGCAGCTCGGGACAGGGTCAGCCCCAGCATTTT TRBV5-1 TRBD1 few TRBJ1-5
CASLELETQYF TGTGCCAGCCTCGAGTTAGAGACCCAGTACTTC TRBV25-1 . once TRBJ2-5
CSVDSGQGLIYEQYF TGCAGCGTTGATTCGGGACAGGGACTGATCTACGAGCAGTACTTC TRBV29-1 TRBD1 . TRBJ2-7
CASSLDRDYGYTF TGCGCCAGCAGCTTGGACAGGGACTATGGCTACACCTTC TRBV5-1 . . TRBJ1-2
CSVSHARDIYF TGCAGCGTTTCCCACGCTCGGGACATATATTTT TRBV29-1 . . TRBJ1-3
CASSRGLAGAGTGELFF TGTGCTAGCAGCCGTGGACTAGCGGGAGCGGGCACCGGGGAGCTGTTTTTT TRBV7-7 TRBD2 . TRBJ2-2
CASSPRTGHFF TGTGCCAGCAGTCCCAGGACAGGGCACTTCTTC TRBV28 TRBD1 . TRBJ2-1
CASSLVALSPLAGGPGEQFF TGTGCCAGCAGCTTAGTGGCGTTGTCCCCACTAGCGGGGGGGCCCGGTGAGCAGTTCTTC TRBV7-6 TRBD2 . TRBJ2-1
CASSTIRGTETQYF TGTGCCAGCAGTACTATCAGGGGGACAGAGACCCAGTACTTC TRBV28 TRBD1 . TRBJ2-5
CASTAGVGPTGELFF TGTGCCTCAACTGCGGGAGTGGGCCCTACCGGGGAGCTGTTTTTT TRBV10-3 TRBD2 . TRBJ2-2
CASSPGRSSTDTQYF TGTGCCAGCAGCCCGGGGAGGTCCAGCACAGATACGCAGTATTTT TRBV7-2 . . TRBJ2-3
CASSFGTDTIYF TGTGCCAGCAGCTTTGGGACCGACACCATATATTTT TRBV7-6 . few TRBJ1-3
CASSSAAANSPLHF TGTGCCAGCAGCTCGGCAGCGGCTAATTCACCCCTCCACTTT TRBV5-6 . . TRBJ1-6
CASSLEAQYEQYF TGCGCCAGCAGCTTGGAGGCACAGTACGAGCAGTACTTC TRBV5-1 . . TRBJ2-7
CASGYRETQYF TGTGCCAGCGGGTACCGGGAGACCCAGTACTTC TRBV6-5 . . TRBJ2-5
CASSPIGWNYEQYF TGTGCCAGCTCACCAATAGGGTGGAACTACGAGCAGTACTTC TRBV18 . . TRBJ2-7
CASRRIQGNNQPQHF TGTGCCAGTAGGAGGATACAGGGGAACAATCAGCCCCAGCATTTT TRBV19 TRBD1 . TRBJ1-5
CASSIQSSATYEQYF TGTGCCAGTAGTATACAGTCTAGCGCGACCTACGAGCAGTACTTC TRBV19 . . TRBJ2-7
CASSSQGATIYF TGTGCCAGTAGTTCACAGGGAGCCACCATATATTTT TRBV19 . . TRBJ1-3
CAWGVGGGNQPQHF TGTGCCTGGGGGGTTGGAGGGGGCAATCAGCCCCAGCATTTT TRBV30 . once TRBJ1-5
CASSRSLTGFRDTEAFF TGTGCCAGCAGTAGGAGCCTTACAGGGTTCAGGGACACTGAAGCTTTCTTT TRBV5-8 . . TRBJ1-1
CASSAHRGRSTDTQYF TGTGCCAGCAGTGCCCACAGGGGGCGTAGCACAGATACGCAGTATTTT TRBV28 TRBD1 . TRBJ2-3
CASSTGLAGFEQFF TGTGCCAGCAGTACGGGACTAGCGGGGTTTGAGCAGTTCTTC TRBV27 TRBD2 . TRBJ2-1
CASSVVGVNTEAFF TGTGCCAGCAGCGTAGTGGGGGTGAACACTGAAGCTTTCTTT TRBV9 . . TRBJ1-1
CASSLGLALEYEQYF TGTGCCAGCAGCTTGGGACTAGCGTTAGAATACGAGCAGTACTTC TRBV5-4 TRBD2 few TRBJ2-7
CASSGPWGSGKNEQFF TGTGCCAGCAGCGGCCCGTGGGGTAGCGGGAAAAATGAGCAGTTCTTC TRBV5-4 TRBD2 . TRBJ2-1
CASSGGRNTEAFF TGTGCCAGCTCCGGGGGCCGCAACACTGAAGCTTTCTTT TRBV18 . . TRBJ1-1
CATSRLQGSGELFF TGTGCCACCAGCAGACTCCAGGGATCGGGGGAGCTGTTTTTT TRBV15 . once TRBJ2-2
CASSRQGVGNTIYF TGTGCCAGCAGCCGACAGGGGGTTGGAAACACCATATATTTT TRBV6-5 TRBD1 . TRBJ1-3
CASSGLAGVAKSEQYF TGTGCCAGCAGCGGACTAGCGGGAGTCGCTAAGTCCGAGCAGTACTTC TRBV9 TRBD2 . TRBJ2-7
CASSFPTGRLRVAFF TGTGCCAGCAGCTTCCCAACCGGGAGGTTGAGGGTTGCTTTCTTT TRBV5-6 . . TRBJ1-1
CASSLPARQDPDTQYF TGTGCCAGCAGCTTACCGGCGAGACAAGACCCAGATACGCAGTATTTT TRBV7-3 . . TRBJ2-3
CASGFLFIEQFF TGTGCTAGTGGTTTTTTGTTTATTGAGCAGTTCTTC TRBV12-5 . . TRBJ2-1
CASSDRALGEQYF TGTGCCAGCAGCGACAGGGCTTTAGGCGAGCAGTACTTC TRBV6-5 TRBD1 . TRBJ2-7
CASSYQASSTEAFF TGCGCCAGCAGCTATCAAGCCTCCTCCACTGAAGCTTTCTTT TRBV5-1 . . TRBJ1-1
CASSLGGGNGYTF TGTGCCAGCAGCCTCGGGGGAGGGAATGGCTACACCTTC TRBV6-5 . once TRBJ1-2
CASSTDSEQFF TGTGCCAGCAGTACAGACTCCGAGCAGTTCTTC TRBV6-6 . . TRBJ2-1
CASSLESADTYNEQFF TGTGCCAGCAGCTTAGAATCGGCGGATACCTACAATGAGCAGTTCTTC TRBV7-2 . . TRBJ2-1
CASSYSRSRDEQYF TGTGCCAGCAGTTACTCGAGATCCAGGGACGAGCAGTACTTC TRBV6-6 . . TRBJ2-7
CASSLVVDGEQYF TGTGCCAGCAGCTTAGTGGTCGACGGCGAGCAGTACTTC TRBV7-9 . . TRBJ2-7
CASSLQAHNTEAFF TGTGCCAGCAGCTTACAGGCCCACAACACTGAAGCTTTCTTT TRBV7-2 . . TRBJ1-1
CASSQVTGHYEQYF TGCGCCAGCAGCCAAGTAACAGGGCACTACGAGCAGTACTTC TRBV4-3 . . TRBJ2-7
CASSLGGVREKLFF TGTGCCAGCAGCCTCGGGGGGGTGAGGGAAAAACTGTTTTTT TRBV28 . . TRBJ1-4
CASSPDRDQPQHF TGTGCCAGCAGCCCGGACAGGGATCAGCCCCAGCATTTT TRBV6-1 TRBD1 . TRBJ1-5
CASSLGQGIHTEAFF TGTGCCAGCAGTCTGGGACAGGGGATCCACACTGAAGCTTTCTTT TRBV27 TRBD1 . TRBJ1-1
CASSPAGQPYGYTF TGTGCCAGCAGCCCAGCGGGACAACCCTATGGCTACACCTTC TRBV11-2 . . TRBJ1-2
CASSPSTGIGYTF TGTGCCAGCAGCCCTTCGACAGGGATTGGCTACACCTTC TRBV7-2 TRBD1 . TRBJ1-2
CASSTGGTTSYEQYF TGTGCCAGCAGCACCGGGGGGACCACCTCCTACGAGCAGTACTTC TRBV28 TRBD2 . TRBJ2-7
CASSSAGTGDSPLHF TGTGCCAGCTCATCCGCCGGGACAGGGGATTCACCCCTCCACTTT TRBV18 TRBD1 . TRBJ1-6
CSGGDRVTEAFF TGCAGCGGGGGGGACAGGGTCACTGAAGCTTTCTTT TRBV29-1 TRBD1 . TRBJ1-1
CASRVQGVGGYTF TGTGCCAGCAGGGTCCAGGGGGTCGGTGGCTACACCTTC TRBV5-6 TRBD1 . TRBJ1-2
CASSYRNWMNTEAFF TGTGCCAGCAGTTACAGGAACTGGATGAACACTGAAGCTTTCTTT TRBV6-5 . few TRBJ1-1